This T cell receptor beta chain was recorded in a study of STAT3 mutations in large granular lymphocyte leukemia. Background on the study: Canonical activating STAT3 mutations were detected in roughly half of the longitudinally sequenced T-LGLL patients.

The germline V gene encodes CDR1 MNHEY and CDR2 SVGAGI. The CDR3 consists of 14 residues. V shed 7 bases and J shed 5 bases, with 17 bases lying between them. Profiling relied on immunoSEQ multiplex PCR, and the TCRdb table lists in-frame clones only, not all of them. The sample comprises over 15,000 clones, around 90% of which are singletons, and about 10% rests with the top ten. Findings and caveats of the study: A small but highly pathogenic clone may have been missed. Clonal expansion was inferred from other time points because no sample existed at each clone's first appearance. In T-cell large granular lymphocyte leukemia, about half of patients showed multiple immunodominant subclonotypes. Differing intervals and regimens complicate linking therapy response to clone burden.

This clone was seen once. Its antigen is unknown. V usage is TRBV6-5 and J usage is TRBJ1-2; tentative D call: TRBD1 (6 bases). The sequence was obtained from a woman aged 45-65 years with T-cell large granular lymphocyte leukemia. Some clones in this sample may be carry-over from other donors' samples. The sample consisted of peripheral blood mononuclear cells. CDR3 region: CASTRTAAKYGYTF. In DNA, the CDR3 is TGTGCCAGCACCCGGACAGCGGCCAAATATGGCTACACCTTC.